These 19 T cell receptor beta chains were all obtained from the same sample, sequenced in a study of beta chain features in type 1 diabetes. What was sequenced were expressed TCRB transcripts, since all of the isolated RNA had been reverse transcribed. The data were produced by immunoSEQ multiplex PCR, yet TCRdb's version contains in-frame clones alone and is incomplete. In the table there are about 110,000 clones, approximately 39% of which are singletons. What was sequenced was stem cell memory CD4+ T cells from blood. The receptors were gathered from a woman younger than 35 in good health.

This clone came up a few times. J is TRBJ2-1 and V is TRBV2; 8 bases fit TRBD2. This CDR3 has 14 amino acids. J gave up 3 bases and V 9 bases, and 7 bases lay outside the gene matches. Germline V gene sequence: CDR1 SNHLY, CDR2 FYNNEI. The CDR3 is CASTLAELYNEQFF. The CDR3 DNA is TGTGCCAGTACACTAGCGGAACTCTACAATGAGCAGTTCTTC.

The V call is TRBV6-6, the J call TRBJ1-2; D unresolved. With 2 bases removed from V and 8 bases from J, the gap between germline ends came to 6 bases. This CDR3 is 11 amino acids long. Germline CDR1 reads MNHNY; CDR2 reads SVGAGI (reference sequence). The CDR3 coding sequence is TGTGCCAGCAGTTACAGGGAGGGCTACACCTTC. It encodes CASSYREGYTF.

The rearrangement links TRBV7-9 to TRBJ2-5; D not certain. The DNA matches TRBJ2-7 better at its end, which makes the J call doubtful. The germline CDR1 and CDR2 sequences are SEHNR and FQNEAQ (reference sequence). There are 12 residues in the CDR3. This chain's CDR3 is CASSFSSYEQYF. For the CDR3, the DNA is TGTGCCAGCAGCTTTAGTTCCTACGAGCAGTACTTC.

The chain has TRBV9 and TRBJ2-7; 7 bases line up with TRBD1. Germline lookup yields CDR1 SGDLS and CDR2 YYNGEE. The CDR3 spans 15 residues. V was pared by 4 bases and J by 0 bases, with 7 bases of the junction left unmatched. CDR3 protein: CASSPRAGGSYEQYF. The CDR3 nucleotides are TGTGCCAGCAGCCCCCGAGCAGGGGGCTCCTACGAGCAGTACTTC.

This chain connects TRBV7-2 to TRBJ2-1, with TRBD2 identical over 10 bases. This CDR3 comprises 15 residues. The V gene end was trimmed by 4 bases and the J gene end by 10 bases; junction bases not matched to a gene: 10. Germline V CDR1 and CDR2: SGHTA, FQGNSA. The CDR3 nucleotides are TGTGCCAGCAGCTCGGGACTAGCGCGTCTTTCCGAGCAGTTCTTC. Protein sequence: CASSSGLARLSEQFF. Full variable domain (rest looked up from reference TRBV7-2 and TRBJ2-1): GAGVSQSPSNKVTEKGKDVELRCDPISGHTALYWYRQSLGQGLEFLIYFQGNSAPDKSGLPSDRFSAERTGGSVSTLTIQRTQQEDSAVYLCASSSGLARLSEQFFGPGTRLTVL.

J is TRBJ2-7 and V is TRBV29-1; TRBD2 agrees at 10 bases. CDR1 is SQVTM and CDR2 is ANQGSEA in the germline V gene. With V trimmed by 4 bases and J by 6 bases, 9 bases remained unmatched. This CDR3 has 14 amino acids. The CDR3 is CSVGLGLASTEQYF. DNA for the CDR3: TGCAGCGTTGGTCTGGGACTAGCGTCCACCGAGCAGTACTTC.

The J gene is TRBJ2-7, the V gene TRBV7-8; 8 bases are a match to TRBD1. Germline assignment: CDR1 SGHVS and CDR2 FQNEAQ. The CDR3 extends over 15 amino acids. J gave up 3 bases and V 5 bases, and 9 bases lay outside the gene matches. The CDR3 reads CASSPFSGQDYEQYF. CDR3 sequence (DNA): TGTGCCAGCAGCCCATTCTCGGGACAGGACTACGAGCAGTACTTC.

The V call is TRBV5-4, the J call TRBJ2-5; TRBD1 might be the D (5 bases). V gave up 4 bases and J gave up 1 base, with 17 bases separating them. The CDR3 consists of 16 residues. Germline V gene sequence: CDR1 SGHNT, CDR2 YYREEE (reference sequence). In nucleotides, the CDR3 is TGTGCCAGCAGCCCCGAGGCCGCAGGGTCCCAAGAGACCCAGTACTTC. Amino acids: CASSPEAAGSQETQYF.

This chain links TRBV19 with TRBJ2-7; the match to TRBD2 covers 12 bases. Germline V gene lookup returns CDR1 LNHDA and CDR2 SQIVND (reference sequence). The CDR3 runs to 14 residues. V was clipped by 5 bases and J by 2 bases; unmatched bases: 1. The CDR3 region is CASSRTSGTYEQYF. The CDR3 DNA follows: TGTGCCAGTAGTCGGACTAGCGGGACCTACGAGCAGTACTTC.

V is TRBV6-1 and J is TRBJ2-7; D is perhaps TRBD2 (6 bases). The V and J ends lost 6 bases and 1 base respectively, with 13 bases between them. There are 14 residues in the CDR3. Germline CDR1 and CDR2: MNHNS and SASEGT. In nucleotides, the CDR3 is TGTGCCAGCAGGGGACTTACGCCTTCCTACGAGCAGTACTTC. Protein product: CASRGLTPSYEQYF.

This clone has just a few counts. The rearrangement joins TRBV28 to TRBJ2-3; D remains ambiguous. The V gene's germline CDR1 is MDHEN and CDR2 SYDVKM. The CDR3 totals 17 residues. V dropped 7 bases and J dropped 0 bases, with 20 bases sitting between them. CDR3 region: CASNPAAFLTSTDTQYF. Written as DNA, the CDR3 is TGTGCCAGCAACCCCGCGGCATTTCTTACTAGCACAGATACGCAGTATTTT.

CDR3: CASSSDSPNYGYTF. In nucleotides, the CDR3 is TGCGCCAGCAGCTCGGACAGCCCTAACTATGGCTACACCTTC. The chain uses TRBV5-1 and TRBJ1-2; a weak D match, TRBD1 (6 bases). The CDR3 extends over 14 amino acids. The V gene lost 3 bases and the J gene lost 0 bases, with 9 bases spanning the gap. Germline values: CDR1 SGHRS, CDR2 YFSETQ.

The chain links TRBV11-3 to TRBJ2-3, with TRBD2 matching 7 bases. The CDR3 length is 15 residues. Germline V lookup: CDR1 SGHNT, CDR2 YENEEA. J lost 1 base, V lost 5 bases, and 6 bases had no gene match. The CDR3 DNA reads TGTGCCAGCAGCCCCGGACTAGGCCGCACAGATACGCAGTATTTT. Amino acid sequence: CASSPGLGRTDTQYF.

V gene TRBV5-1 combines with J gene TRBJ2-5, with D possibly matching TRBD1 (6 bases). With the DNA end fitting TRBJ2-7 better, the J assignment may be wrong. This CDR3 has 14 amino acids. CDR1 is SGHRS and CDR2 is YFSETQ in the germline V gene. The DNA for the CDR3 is TGCGCCAGCAGCTTGGACAGGGCCTCCTACGAGCAGTACTTC. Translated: CASSLDRASYEQYF.

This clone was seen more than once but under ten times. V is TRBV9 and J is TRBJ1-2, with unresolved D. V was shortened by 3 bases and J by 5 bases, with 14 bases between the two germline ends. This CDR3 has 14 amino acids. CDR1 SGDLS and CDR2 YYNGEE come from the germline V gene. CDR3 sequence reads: CASSETAYSYGYTF. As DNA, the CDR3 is TGTGCCAGCAGCGAAACCGCGTACAGTTATGGCTACACCTTC.

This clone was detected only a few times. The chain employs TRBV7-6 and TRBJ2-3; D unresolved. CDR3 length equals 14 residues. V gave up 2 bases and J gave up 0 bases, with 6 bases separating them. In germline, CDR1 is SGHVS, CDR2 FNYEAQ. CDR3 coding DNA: TGTGCCAGCAGCTTATTCGGTAGCACAGATACGCAGTATTTT. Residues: CASSLFGSTDTQYF.

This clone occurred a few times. CDR3 region: CASSARTGWYGYTF. CDR3 DNA: TGTGCCAGCAGCGCACGGACAGGATGGTATGGCTACACCTTC. This chain links TRBV11-1 with TRBJ1-2, with 7 bases fitting TRBD1. The V and J ends lost 5 bases and 5 bases, in that order; junction bases with no gene match: 8. Per the germline V gene, CDR1 is SGHAT and CDR2 is FQDESV (reference sequence). The CDR3 is 14 amino acids.

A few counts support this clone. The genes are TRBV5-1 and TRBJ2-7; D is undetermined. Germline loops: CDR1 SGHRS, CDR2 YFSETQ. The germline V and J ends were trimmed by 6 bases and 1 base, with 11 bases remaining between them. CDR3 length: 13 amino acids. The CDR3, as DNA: TGCGCCAGCAAAGCAGGATCTTCCTACGAGCAGTACTTC. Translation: CASKAGSSYEQYF.

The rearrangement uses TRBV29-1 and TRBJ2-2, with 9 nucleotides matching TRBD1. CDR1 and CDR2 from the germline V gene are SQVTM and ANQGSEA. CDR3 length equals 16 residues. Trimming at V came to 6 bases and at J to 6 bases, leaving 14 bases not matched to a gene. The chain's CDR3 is CSVRHLDRGVAGELFF. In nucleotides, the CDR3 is TGCAGCGTCCGCCACCTCGACAGGGGGGTCGCCGGGGAGCTGTTTTTT.